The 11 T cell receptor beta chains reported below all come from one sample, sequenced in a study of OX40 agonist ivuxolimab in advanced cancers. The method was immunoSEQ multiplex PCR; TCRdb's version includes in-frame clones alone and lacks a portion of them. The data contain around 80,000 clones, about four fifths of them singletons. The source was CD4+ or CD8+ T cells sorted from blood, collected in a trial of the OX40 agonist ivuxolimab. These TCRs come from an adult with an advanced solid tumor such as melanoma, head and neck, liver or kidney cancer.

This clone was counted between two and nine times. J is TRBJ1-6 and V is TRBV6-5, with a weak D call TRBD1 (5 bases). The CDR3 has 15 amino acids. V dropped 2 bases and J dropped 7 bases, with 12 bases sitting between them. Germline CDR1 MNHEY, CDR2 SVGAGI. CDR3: CASSYGGGNNSPLHF. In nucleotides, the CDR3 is TGTGCCAGCAGTTACGGGGGAGGGAACAATTCACCCCTCCACTTT.

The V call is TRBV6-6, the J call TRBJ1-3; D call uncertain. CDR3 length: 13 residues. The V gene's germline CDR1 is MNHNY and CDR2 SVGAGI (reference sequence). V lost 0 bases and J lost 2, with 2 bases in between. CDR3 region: CASSYSTGNTIYF. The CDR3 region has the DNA TGTGCCAGCAGTTACTCGACTGGAAACACCATATATTTT.

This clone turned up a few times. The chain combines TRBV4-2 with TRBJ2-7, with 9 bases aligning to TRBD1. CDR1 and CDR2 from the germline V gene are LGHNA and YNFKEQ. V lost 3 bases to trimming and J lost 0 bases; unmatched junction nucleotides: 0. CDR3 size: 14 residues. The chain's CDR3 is CASSQGQGSYEQYF. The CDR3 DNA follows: TGTGCCAGCAGCCAGGGACAGGGCTCCTACGAGCAGTACTTC.

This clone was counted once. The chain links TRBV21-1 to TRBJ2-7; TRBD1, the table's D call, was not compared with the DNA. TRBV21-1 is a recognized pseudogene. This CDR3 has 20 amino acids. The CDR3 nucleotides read TGTGCCAGCAGCAAAGGGGTAGGGGATCTCCCCTACTGGTGGCGCTACGAGCAGTACGTC. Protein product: CASSKGVGDLPYWWRYEQYV.

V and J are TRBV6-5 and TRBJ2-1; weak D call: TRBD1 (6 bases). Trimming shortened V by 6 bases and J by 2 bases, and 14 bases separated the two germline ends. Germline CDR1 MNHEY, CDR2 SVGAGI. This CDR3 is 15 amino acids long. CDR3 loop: CASRVDQGTYNEQFF. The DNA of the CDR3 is TGTGCCAGCAGGGTAGACCAGGGGACCTACAATGAGCAGTTCTTC.

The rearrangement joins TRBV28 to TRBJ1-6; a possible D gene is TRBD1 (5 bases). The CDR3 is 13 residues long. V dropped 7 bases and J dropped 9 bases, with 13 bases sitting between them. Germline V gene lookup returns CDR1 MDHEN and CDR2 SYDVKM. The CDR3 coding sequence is TGTGCCAGCACCCCCCATGGGGCTTCACCCCTCCACTTT. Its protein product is CASTPHGASPLHF.

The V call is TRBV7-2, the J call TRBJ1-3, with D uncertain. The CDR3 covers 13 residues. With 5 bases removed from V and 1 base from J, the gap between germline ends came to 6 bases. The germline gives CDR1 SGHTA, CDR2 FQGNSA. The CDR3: CASSQESGNTIYF. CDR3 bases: TGTGCCAGCAGCCAGGAATCTGGAAACACCATATATTTT. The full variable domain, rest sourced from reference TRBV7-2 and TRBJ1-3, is GAGVSQSPSNKVTEKGKDVELRCDPISGHTALYWYRQSLGQGLEFLIYFQGNSAPDKSGLPSDRFSAERTGGSVSTLTIQRTQQEDSAVYLCASSQESGNTIYFGEGSWLTVV.

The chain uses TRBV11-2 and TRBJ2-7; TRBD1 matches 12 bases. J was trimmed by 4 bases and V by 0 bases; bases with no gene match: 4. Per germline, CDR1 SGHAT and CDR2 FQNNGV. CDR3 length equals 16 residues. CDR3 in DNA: TGTGCCAGCAGCTTAGATCCGGGACAGGGGGCATACGAGCAGTACTTC. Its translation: CASSLDPGQGAYEQYF.

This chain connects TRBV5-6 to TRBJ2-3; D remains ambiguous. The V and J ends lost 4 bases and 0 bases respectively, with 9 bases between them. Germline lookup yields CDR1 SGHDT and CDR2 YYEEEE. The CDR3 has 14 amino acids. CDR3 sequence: CASSPAGSTDTQYF. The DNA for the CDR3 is TGTGCCAGCAGCCCGGCCGGGAGCACAGATACGCAGTATTTT.

The CDR3 region is CATETSSYNEQFF. The DNA of the CDR3 is TGTGCCACAGAGACAAGCTCCTACAATGAGCAGTTCTTC. The chain employs TRBV7-8 and TRBJ2-1; no firm D call. This CDR3 region has 13 residues. Trimming shortened V by 10 bases and J by 0 bases, and 10 bases separated the two germline ends. CDR1 and CDR2 (germline): SGHVS, FQNEAQ.

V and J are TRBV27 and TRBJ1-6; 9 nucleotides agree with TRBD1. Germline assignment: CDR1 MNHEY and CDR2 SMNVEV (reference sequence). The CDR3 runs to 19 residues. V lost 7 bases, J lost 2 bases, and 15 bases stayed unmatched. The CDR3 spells CASTFLGQGAYTYNSPLHF. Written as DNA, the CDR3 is TGTGCCAGCACCTTCCTGGGACAGGGAGCGTACACCTATAATTCACCCCTCCACTTT.